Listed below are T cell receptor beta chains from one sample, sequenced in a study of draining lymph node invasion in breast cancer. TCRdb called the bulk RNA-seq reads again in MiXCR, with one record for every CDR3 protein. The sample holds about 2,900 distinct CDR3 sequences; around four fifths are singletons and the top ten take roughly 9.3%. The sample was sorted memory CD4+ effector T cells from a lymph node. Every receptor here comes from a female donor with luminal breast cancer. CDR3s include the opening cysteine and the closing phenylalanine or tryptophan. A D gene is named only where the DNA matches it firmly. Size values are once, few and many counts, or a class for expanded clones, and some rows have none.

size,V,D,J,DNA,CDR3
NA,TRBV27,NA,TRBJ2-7,TGTGCCAGCAGTCCGGCCAGGACCGCCAATGCGGGGGAGCAGTACTTC,CASSPARTANAGEQYF
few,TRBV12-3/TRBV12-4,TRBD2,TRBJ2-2,TGTGCCAGCAGTTTAATTCGAGTAGCGGGAGGGACCGGGGAGCTGTTTTTT,CASSLIRVAGGTGELFF
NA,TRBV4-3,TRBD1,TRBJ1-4,TGCGCCAGCAGCCAAGAAGGCAGGGGGGGACGTGAAAAACTGTTTTTT,CASSQEGRGGREKLFF
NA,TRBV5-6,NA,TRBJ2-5,TGTGCCAGCAGCTTCTTGGAGTACCGGGAGGAGACCCAGTACTTC,CASSFLEYREETQYF
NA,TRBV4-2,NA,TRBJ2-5,TGTGCCAGCAGCCAGAACGGTGATAGGACCTTC,CASSQNGDRTF
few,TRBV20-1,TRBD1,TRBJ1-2,TGCAGTGCTAACCGGGACAGGGGACTTCCCCTGCCTACTAGCTATGGCTACACCTTC,CSANRDRGLPLPTSYGYTF
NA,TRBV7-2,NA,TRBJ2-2,TGTGCCAGCAGCTTAGCGTTCCTAGCCGGCGGGGAGCTGTTTTTT,CASSLAFLAGGELFF
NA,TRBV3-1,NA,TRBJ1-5,TGTGCCAGCAGCCAGGGACGAAATCAGCCCCAGCATTTT,CASSQGRNQPQHF
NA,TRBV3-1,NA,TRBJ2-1,TGTGCCAGCAGCCAAGGGGCCCAAAATGAGCAGTTCTTC,CASSQGAQNEQFF
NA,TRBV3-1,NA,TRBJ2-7,TGTGCCAGCAGCCCGTCAGTTCCCTACGAGCAGTACTTC,CASSPSVPYEQYF
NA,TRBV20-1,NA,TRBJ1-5,TGCAGTGCTTCCCGGGGGGATCAGCCCCAGCATTTT,CSASRGDQPQHF
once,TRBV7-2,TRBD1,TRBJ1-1,TGTGCCAGCAGCTTTTCAGGGGGCTCGAACACTGAAGCTTTCTTT,CASSFSGGSNTEAFF
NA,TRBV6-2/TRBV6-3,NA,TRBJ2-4,TGTGCCAGCAGTTCCACCGGCTGGAACATTCAGTACTTC,CASSSTGWNIQYF
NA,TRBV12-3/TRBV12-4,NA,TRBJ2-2,TGTGCCAGCAGTCGTGGACTAGTCGTTTGGGACACCGGGGGGCTGTTTTTT,CASSRGLVVWDTGGLFF
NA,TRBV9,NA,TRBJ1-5,TGTGCCAGCAGCCCGAACCCGGGAGGAGGCAATCAGCCCCAGCATTTT,CASSPNPGGGNQPQHF
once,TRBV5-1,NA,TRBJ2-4,TGCGCCAGCAGCCCCGAGATAGCCGAAAACATTCAGTACTTC,CASSPEIAENIQYF
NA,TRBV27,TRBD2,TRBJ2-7,TGTGCCAGCAGTCCGCGAGGCAGGGAGGGGCACGAGCAGTACTTC,CASSPRGREGHEQYF
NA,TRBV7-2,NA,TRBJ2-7,TGTGCCAGCAGCTTAGCTAGTCTCTCCTACGAGCAGTACTTC,CASSLASLSYEQYF
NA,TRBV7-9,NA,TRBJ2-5,TGTGCCAGCAGCTTAGCGCTAGCTGCCGAGACCCAGTACTTC,CASSLALAAETQYF
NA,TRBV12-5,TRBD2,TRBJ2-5,TGTGCTAGTGGCCCACTAGCGGGGGGGCCAGAGACCCAGTACTTC,CASGPLAGGPETQYF
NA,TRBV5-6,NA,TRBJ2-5,TGTGCCAGCAGCTTGTACGGCGGCCTGGGAGAGACCCAGTACTTC,CASSLYGGLGETQYF
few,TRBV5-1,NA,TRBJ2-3,TGCGCCAGCACCGTTGGGGGGGGCGGAACAGATACGCAGTATTTT,CASTVGGGGTDTQYF
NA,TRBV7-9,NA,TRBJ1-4,TGTGCCAGCAGCTTAGGCCAGAGCGCCCTTAATGAAAAACTGTTTTTT,CASSLGQSALNEKLFF
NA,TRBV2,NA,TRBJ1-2,TGTGCCAGCAGTGATCCCGGACAGCCTAACTATGGCTACACCTTC,CASSDPGQPNYGYTF